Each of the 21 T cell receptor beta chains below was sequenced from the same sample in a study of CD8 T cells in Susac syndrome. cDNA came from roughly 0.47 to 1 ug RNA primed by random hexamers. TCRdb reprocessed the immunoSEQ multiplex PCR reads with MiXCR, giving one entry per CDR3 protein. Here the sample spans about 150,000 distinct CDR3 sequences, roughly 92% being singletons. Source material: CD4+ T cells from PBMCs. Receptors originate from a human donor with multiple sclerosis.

CDR3 in DNA: TGCGCCAGCAGCCACGAGGTTGCTAGCGGACAAGAGACCCAGTACTTC. This translates into CASSHEVASGQETQYF. The chain uses TRBV4-1 and TRBJ2-5; 7 bases map to TRBD2. This CDR3 is built from 16 residues. Unmatched junction bases numbered 9, after V lost 3 bases and J lost 2 bases. CDR1 and CDR2 (germline): MGHRA, YSYEKL.

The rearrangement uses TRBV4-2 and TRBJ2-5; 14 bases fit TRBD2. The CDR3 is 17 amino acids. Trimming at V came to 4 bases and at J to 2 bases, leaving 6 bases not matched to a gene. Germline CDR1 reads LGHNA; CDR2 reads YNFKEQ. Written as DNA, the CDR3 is TGTGCCAGCAGCCGACTAGCGGGGGGGCCCAATCAAGAGACCCAGTACTTC. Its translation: CASSRLAGGPNQETQYF.

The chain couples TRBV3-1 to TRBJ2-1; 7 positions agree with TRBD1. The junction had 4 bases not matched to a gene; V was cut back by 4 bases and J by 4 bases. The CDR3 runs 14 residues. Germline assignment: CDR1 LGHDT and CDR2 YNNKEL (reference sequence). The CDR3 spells CASSPGQRYNEQFF. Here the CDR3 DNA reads TGTGCCAGCAGCCCGGGACAGAGATACAATGAGCAGTTCTTC.

This CDR3 reads CAISAGLAGGRFGSYEQYF. In DNA, the CDR3 is TGTGCCATCAGTGCAGGACTAGCGGGAGGAAGGTTCGGCTCCTACGAGCAGTACTTC. The chain employs TRBV10-3 and TRBJ2-7, with TRBD2 matching over 14 bases. The germline V gene has CDR1 ENHRY and CDR2 SYGVKD. After removal of 4 bases from V and 0 bases from J, the junction contained 11 bases not matched to a gene. This CDR3 spans 19 amino acids.

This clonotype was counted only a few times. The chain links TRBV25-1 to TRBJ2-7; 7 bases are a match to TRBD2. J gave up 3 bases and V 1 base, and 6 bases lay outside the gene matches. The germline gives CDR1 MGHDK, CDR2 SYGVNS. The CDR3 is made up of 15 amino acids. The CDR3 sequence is CASSELGGTFYEQYF. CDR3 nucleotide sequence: TGTGCCAGCAGTGAATTGGGGGGGACTTTCTACGAGCAGTACTTC.

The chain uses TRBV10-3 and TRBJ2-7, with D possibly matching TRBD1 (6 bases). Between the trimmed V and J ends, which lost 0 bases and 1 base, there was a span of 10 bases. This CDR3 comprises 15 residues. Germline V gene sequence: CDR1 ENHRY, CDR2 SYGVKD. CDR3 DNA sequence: TGTGCCATCAGTGAGTCGAGACAGGCGTCCTACGAGCAGTACTTC. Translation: CAISESRQASYEQYF.

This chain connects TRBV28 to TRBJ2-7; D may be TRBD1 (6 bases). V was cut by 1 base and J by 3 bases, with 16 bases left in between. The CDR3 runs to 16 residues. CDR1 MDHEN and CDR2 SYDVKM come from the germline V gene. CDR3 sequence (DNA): TGTGCCAGCAGTTTATTTACAGGGAAGGGAGACTACGAGCAGTACTTC. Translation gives CASSLFTGKGDYEQYF. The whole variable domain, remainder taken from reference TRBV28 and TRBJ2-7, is DVKVTQSSRYLVKRTGEKVFLECVQDMDHENMFWYRQDPGLGLRLIYFSYDVKMKEKGDIPEGYSVSREKKERFSLILESASTNQTSMYLCASSLFTGKGDYEQYFGPGTRLTVT.

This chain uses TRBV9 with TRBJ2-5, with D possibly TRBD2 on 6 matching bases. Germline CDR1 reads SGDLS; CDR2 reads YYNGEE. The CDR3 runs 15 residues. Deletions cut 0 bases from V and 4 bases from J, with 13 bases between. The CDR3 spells CASSVAPGAGETQYF. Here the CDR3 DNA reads TGTGCCAGCAGCGTAGCTCCGGGAGCTGGAGAGACCCAGTACTTC.

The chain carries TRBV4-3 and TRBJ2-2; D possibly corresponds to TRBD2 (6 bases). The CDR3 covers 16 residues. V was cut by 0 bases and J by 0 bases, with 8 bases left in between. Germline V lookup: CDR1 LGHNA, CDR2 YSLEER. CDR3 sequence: CASSQDQRANTGELFF. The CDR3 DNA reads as TGCGCCAGCAGCCAAGATCAGCGGGCGAACACCGGGGAGCTGTTTTTT.

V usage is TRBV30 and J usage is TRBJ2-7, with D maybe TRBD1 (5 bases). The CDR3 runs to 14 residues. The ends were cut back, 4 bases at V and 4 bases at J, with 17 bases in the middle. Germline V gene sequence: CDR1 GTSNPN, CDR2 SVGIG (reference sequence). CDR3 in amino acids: CAWKIGAGRYEQYF. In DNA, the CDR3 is TGTGCCTGGAAGATTGGGGCAGGTAGATACGAGCAGTACTTC. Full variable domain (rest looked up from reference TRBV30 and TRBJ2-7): SQTIHQWPATLVQPVGSPLSLECTVEGTSNPNLYWYRQAAGRGLQLLFYSVGIGQISSEVPQNLSASRPQDRQFILSSKKLLLSDSGFYLCAWKIGAGRYEQYFGPGTRLTVT.

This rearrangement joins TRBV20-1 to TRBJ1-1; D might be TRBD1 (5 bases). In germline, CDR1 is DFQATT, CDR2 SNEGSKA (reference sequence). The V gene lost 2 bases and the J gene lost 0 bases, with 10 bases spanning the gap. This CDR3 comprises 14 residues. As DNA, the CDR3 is TGCAGTGCTAGACGGGGCTCCATGAACACTGAAGCTTTCTTT. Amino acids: CSARRGSMNTEAFF.

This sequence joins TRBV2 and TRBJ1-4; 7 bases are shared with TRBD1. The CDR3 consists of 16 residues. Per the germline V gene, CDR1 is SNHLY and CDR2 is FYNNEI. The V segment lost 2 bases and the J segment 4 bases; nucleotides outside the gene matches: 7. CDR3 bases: TGTGCCAGCAGTGAACTCGGGACAGAGAGTAATGAAAAACTGTTTTTT. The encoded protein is CASSELGTESNEKLFF. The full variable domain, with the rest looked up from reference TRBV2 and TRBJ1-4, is EPEVTQTPSHQVTQMGQEVILRCVPISNHLYFYWYRQILGQKVEFLVSFYNNEISEKSEIFDDQFSVERPDGSNFTLKIRSTKLEDSAMYFCASSELGTESNEKLFFGSGTQLSVL.

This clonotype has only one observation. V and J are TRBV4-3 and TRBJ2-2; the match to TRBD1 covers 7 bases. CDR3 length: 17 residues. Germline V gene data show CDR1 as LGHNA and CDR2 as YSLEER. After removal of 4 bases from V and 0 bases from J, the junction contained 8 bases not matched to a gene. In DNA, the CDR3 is TGCGCCAGCAGCCCACTCACTACAGGGGCGAACACCGGGGAGCTGTTTTTT. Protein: CASSPLTTGANTGELFF.

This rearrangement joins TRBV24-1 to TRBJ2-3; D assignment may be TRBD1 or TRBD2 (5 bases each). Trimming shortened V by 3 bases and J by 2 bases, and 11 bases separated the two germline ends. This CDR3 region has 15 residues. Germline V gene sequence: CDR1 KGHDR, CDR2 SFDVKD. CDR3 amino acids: CATSDNGDPTDTQYF. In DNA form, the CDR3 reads TGTGCCACCAGTGATAACGGGGACCCCACAGATACGCAGTATTTT.

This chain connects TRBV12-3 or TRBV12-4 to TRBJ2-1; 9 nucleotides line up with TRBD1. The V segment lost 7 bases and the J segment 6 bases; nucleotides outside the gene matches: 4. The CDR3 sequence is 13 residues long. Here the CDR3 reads CASNRGQSNEQFF. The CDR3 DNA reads TGTGCCAGCAACAGGGGGCAAAGCAATGAGCAGTTCTTC.

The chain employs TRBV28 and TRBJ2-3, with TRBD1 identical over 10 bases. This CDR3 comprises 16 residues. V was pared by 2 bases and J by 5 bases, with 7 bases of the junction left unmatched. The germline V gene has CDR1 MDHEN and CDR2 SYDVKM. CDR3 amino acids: CASSLTGTGVGDTQYF. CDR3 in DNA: TGTGCCAGCAGTTTAACCGGGACAGGGGTTGGAGATACGCAGTATTTT.

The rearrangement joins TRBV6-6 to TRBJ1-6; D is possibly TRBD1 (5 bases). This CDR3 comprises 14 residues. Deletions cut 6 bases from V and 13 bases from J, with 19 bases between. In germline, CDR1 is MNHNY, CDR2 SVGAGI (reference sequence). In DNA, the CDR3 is TGTGCCAGCAGGGGCGGGGGGGGTTTAGCGCCCCTCCACTTT. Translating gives CASRGGGGLAPLHF.

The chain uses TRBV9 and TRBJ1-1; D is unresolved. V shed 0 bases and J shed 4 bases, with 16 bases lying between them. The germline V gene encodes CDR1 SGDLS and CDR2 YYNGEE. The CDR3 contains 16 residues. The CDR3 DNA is TGTGCCAGCAGCGTAGGTGGGCCACAACCCTGCACTGAAGCTTTCTTT. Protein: CASSVGGPQPCTEAFF.

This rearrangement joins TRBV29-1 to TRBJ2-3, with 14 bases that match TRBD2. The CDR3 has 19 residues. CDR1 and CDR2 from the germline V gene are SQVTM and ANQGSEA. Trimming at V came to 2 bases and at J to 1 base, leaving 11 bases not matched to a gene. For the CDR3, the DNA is TGCAGCGTTGAATCGTATGGAGGACTAGCGGGGGGTGGCACAGATACGCAGTATTTT. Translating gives CSVESYGGLAGGGTDTQYF.

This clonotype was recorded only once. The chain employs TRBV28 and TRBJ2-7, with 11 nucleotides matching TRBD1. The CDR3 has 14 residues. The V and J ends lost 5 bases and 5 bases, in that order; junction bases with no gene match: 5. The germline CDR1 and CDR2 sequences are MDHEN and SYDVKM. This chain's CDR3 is CASSRTGGGHEQYF. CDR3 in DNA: TGTGCCAGCAGTCGGACAGGGGGCGGCCACGAGCAGTACTTC.

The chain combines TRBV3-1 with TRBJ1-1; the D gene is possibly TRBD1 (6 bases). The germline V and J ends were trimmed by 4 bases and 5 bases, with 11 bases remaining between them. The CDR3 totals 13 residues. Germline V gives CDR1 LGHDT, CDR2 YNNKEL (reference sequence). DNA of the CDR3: TGTGCCAGCAGCCTTCAGAGGGGGACTGAAGCTTTCTTT. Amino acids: CASSLQRGTEAFF.